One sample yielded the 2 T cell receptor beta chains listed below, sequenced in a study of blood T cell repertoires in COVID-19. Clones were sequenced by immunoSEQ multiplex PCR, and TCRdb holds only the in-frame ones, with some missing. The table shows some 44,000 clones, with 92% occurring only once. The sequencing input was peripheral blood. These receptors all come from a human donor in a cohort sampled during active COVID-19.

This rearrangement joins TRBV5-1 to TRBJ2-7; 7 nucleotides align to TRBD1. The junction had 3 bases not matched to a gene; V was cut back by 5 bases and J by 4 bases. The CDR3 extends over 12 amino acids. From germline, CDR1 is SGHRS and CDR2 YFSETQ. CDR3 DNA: TGCGCCAGCAGATCACAGGGGTACGAGCAGTACTTC. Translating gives CASRSQGYEQYF.

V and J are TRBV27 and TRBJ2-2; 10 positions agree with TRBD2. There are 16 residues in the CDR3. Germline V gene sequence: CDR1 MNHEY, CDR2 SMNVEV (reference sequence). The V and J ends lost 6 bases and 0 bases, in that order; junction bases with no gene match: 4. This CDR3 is CASRLAGVANTGELFF. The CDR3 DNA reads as TGTGCCAGCAGGCTAGCGGGAGTAGCGAACACCGGGGAGCTGTTTTTT.